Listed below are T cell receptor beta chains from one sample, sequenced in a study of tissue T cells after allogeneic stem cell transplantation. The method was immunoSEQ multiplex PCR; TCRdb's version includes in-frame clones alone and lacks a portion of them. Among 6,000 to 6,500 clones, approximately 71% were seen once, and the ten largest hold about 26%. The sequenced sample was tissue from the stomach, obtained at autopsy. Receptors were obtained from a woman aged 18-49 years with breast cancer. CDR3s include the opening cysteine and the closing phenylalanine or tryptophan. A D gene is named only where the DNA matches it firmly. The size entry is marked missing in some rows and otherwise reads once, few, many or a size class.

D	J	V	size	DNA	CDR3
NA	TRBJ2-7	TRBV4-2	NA	TGTGCCAGCAGCCAATCCAGGGTCCTCTCCTACGAGCAGTACTTC	CASSQSRVLSYEQYF
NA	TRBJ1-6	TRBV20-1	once	TGCAGTGGTGGCCTAAATTCACCCCTCCACTTT	CSGGLNSPLHF
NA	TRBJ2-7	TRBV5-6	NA	TGTGCCAGCAGCTTCAGGGCAGGCGAGCAGTACTTC	CASSFRAGEQYF
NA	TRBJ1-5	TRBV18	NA	TGTGCCAGCTCACCACAGGTAGGGCAGCCCCAGCATTTT	CASSPQVGQPQHF
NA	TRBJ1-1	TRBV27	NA	TGTGCCAGCGGAGGCGGGCGGGGTACTGAAGCTTTCTTT	CASGGGRGTEAFF
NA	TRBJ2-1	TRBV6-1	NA	TGTGCCAGCAGTGAAGAGGAGGGGGACAATGAGCAGTTCTTC	CASSEEEGDNEQFF
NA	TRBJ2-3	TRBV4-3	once	TGCGCCAGCAGCACCACTTGGGACCCTACAGATACGCAGTATTTT	CASSTTWDPTDTQYF
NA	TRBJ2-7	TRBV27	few	TGTGCCAGCAGTTTGGGCGCCAGGGGACTCTCCGAGCAGTACTTC	CASSLGARGLSEQYF
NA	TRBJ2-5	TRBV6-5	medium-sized	TGTGCCAGCGGAAGGTTGGGGGATTCCACCCAGTACTTC	CASGRLGDSTQYF
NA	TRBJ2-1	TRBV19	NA	TGTGCCAGTAGTAGCGGCGGTGGGTCTGGGAATGAGCAGTTCTTC	CASSSGGGSGNEQFF
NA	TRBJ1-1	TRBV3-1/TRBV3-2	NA	TGTGCCAGCAGCTACCCGGGGGGCACTGAAGCTTTCTTT	CASSYPGGTEAFF
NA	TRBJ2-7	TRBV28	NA	TGTCTATCTGGGGGCGTTTACGAGCAGTACTTC	CLSGGVYEQYF
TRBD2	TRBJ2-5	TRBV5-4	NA	TGTGCCAGCAGCTTGGAAGCGGGGGAGGCGGAGACCCAGTACTTC	CASSLEAGEAETQYF
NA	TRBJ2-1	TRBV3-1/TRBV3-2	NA	TGTGCCATAAAAGGGGGGGCCGAGAGTGATGAGCAGTTCTTC	CAIKGGAESDEQFF
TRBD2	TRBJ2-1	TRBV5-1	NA	TGCGCCAGCAGCCCTAGCGGGGCCAACAATGAGCAGTTCTTC	CASSPSGANNEQFF
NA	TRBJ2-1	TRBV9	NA	TGTGCCAGCAGCGTAGATGGTTCCTACAATGAGCAGTTCTTC	CASSVDGSYNEQFF
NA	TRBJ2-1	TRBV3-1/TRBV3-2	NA	TGTGCCAGCAGCCCCAGGGTAACGGGGGGCGAGCAGTTCTTC	CASSPRVTGGEQFF
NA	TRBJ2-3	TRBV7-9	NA	TGTGCCAGCAGCTTCGGCGCGGATACGCAGTATTTT	CASSFGADTQYF
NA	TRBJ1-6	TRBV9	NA	TGTGCCAGCAGCCCGGGGATCGCATCTTCACCCCTCCACTTT	CASSPGIASSPLHF
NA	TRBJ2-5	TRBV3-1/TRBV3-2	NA	TGTGCCAGCAGCCCCCTAGCTTTGGCGCCTGAGACCCAGTACTTC	CASSPLALAPETQYF
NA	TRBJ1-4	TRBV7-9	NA	TGTGCCAGCAGCTTTGAAAGTGAAAAACTGTTTTTT	CASSFESEKLFF
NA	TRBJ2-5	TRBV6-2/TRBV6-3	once	TGTGCCAGCAGCCATCGGCGGCGGTCTGCGGAGACCCAGTACTTC	CASSHRRRSAETQYF
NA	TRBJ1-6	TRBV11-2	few	TGTGCCAGCAGCTTAGAAGGAGATAATTCACCCCTCCACTTT	CASSLEGDNSPLHF
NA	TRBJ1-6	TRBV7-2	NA	TGTGCCAGCAGCTTAGACAGCGACGGTCCACCCCTCCACTTT	CASSLDSDGPPLHF
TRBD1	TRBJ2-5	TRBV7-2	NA	TGTGCCAGCAGCTTGGACAGGGTGTTAAGAGAGACCCAGTACTTC	CASSLDRVLRETQYF
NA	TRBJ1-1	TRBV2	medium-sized	TGTGCCAGCAGTTCCTTCGGATTGAACACTGAAGCTTTCTTT	CASSSFGLNTEAFF
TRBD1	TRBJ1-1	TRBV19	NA	TGTGCCAGTAACAGGGACAGGGGGACTGAAGCTTTCTTT	CASNRDRGTEAFF
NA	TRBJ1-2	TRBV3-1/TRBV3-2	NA	TGTGCCAGCAGCCCCCTCGACGGGGGCTACACCTTC	CASSPLDGGYTF
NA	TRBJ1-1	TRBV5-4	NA	TGTGCCAGCAGCTTACAGATCGGCCCTACCACTGAAGCTTTCTTT	CASSLQIGPTTEAFF
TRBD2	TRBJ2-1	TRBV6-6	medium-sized	TGTGCCAGCAGTCCCTACCCAACTAGCGGGAGGCTCAATGAGCAGTTCTTC	CASSPYPTSGRLNEQFF
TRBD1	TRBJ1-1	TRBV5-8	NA	TGTGCCAGCAGGGACATACGGGACAGGGAATCTTTCTTT	CASRDIRDRESFF
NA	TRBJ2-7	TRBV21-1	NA	TGTGCCAGCAGCGAAAGAGGGACTGATCCCTACGAGCAGTACTTC	CASSERGTDPYEQYF
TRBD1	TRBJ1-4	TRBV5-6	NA	TGTGCCAGCAGCCCTGAGCAGGGGGCAGTTAAACTGTTTTTT	CASSPEQGAVKLFF
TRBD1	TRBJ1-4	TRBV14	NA	TGTGCCAGCAGCCAGGGATCTCCGACAGGGGGCCGAAAAACTGTTTTT	CASSQGSPTGGRKTVF
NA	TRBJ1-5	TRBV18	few	TGTGCCAGCTCACCACAATGGGGGGATGGGCAGCCCCAGCATTTT	CASSPQWGDGQPQHF
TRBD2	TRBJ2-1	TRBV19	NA	TGTGCCAGTTTGGCTAGCGGGCTAATCAATGAGCAGTTCTTC	CASLASGLINEQFF
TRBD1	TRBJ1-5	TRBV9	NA	TGTGCCAGCAGCGAAGGGACAGGGGGCTCCTATCAGCCCCAGCATTTT	CASSEGTGGSYQPQHF
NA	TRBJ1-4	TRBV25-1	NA	TGTGCCAGCAGTGACTCCACTCGTGGGGGGGGTTATGAAAAACTGTTTTTT	CASSDSTRGGGYEKLFF
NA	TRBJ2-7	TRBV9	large	TGTGCCAGCAGCGTAGACTCGGGCGCCCTACACTACGAGCAGTACTTC	CASSVDSGALHYEQYF
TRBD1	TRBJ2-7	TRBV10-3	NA	TGTGCCATCAGTGATAGGGACAGGGGTGACTCCTACGAGCAGTACTTC	CAISDRDRGDSYEQYF
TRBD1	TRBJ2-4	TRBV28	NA	TGTGCCAGCATCGACAGGGAGATAAACATTCAGTACTTC	CASIDREINIQYF
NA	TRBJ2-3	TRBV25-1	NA	TGTGCCAGCAGTGAATATCGACAAACAGATACGCAGTATTTT	CASSEYRQTDTQYF
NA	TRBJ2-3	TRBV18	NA	TGTGCCAGCTCGCGGGAACAGACCACAGATACGCAGTATTTT	CASSREQTTDTQYF
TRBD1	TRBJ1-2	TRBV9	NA	TGTGCCAGCAGCCCGACAGGGGTCGGCTACACCTTC	CASSPTGVGYTF
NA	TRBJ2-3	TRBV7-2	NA	TGTGCCAGCAGCTTAAGACACACATACACAGATACGCAGTATTTT	CASSLRHTYTDTQYF
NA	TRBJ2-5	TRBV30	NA	TGTGCCTGGAGGGGAAGAGGGGGGTGGGAGACCCAGTACTTC	CAWRGRGGWETQYF
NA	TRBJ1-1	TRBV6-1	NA	TGTGCCAGCAGGACCGACGGGAACACTGAAGCTTTCTTT	CASRTDGNTEAFF
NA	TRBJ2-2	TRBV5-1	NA	TGCGCCAGCAGCTTGGCGGGGGTGTCGCAGGCCGGGGAGCTGTTTTTT	CASSLAGVSQAGELFF
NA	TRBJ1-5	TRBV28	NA	TGTGCCAGCAGGCCTAGGACTTGGGGGAATCAGCCCCAGCATTTT	CASRPRTWGNQPQHF
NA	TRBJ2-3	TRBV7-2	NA	TGTGCCAGCAGGGACGTCCCAGATACGCAGTATTTT	CASRDVPDTQYF